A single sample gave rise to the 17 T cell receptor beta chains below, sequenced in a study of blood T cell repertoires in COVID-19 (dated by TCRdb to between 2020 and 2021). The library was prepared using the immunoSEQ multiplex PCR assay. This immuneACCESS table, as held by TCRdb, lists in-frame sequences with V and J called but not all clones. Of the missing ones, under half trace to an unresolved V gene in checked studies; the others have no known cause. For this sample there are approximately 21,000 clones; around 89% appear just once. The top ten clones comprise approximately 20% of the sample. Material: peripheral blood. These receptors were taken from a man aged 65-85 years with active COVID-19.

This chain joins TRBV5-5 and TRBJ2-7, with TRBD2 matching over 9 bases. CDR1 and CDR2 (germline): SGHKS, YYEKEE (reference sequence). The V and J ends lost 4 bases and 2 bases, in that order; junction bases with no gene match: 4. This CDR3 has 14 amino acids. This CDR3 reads CASSRTSETYEQYF. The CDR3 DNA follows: TGTGCCAGCAGCCGGACTAGCGAAACCTACGAGCAGTACTTC.

In nucleotides, the CDR3 is TGTGCCAGCAGCCAGACAGGGGATGGCTACACCTTC. It is translated as CASSQTGDGYTF. The chain employs TRBV6-5 and TRBJ1-2; 8 bases are shared with TRBD1. This CDR3 region has 12 residues. Germline V gene sequence: CDR1 MNHEY, CDR2 SVGAGI. The ends lost 6 bases at V and 6 bases at J; junction bases unmatched: 3.

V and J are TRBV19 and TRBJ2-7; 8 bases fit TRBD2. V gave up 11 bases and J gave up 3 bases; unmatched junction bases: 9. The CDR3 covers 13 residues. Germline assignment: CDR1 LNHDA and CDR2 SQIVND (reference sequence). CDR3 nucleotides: TGTGCCTCTCAAACTAGCGGCGGCTACGAGCAGTACTTC. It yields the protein CASQTSGGYEQYF.

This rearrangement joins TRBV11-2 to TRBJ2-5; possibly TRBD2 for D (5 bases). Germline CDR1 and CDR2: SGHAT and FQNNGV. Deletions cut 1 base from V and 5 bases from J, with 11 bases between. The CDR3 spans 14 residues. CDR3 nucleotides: TGTGCCAGCAGCTTAGCGGGGTTCCGGGAGACCCAGTACTTC. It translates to CASSLAGFRETQYF.

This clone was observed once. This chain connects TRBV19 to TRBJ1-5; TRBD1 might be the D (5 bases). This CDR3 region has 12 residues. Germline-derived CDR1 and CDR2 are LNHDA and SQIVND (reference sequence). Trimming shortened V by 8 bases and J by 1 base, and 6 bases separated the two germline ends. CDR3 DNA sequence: TGTGCCAGTCGGGGGAGCAATCAGCCCCAGCATTTT. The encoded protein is CASRGSNQPQHF. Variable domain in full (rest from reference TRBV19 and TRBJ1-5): DGGITQSPKYLFRKEGQNVTLSCEQNLNHDAMYWYRQDPGQGLRLIYYSQIVNDFQKGDIAEGYSVSREKKESFPLTVTSAQKNPTAFYLCASRGSNQPQHFGDGTRLSIL.

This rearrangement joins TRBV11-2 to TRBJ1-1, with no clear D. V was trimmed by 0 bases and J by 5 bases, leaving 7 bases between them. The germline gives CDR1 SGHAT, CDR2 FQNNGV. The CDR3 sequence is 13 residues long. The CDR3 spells CASSLEVGTEAFF. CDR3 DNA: TGTGCCAGCAGCTTAGAGGTCGGGACTGAAGCTTTCTTT.

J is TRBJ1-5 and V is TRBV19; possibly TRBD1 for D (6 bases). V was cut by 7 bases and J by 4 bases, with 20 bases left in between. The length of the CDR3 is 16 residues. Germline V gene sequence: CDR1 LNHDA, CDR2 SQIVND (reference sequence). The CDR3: CASMGTTTGFNQPQHF. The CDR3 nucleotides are TGTGCCAGTATGGGAACCACGACAGGATTTAATCAGCCCCAGCATTTT.

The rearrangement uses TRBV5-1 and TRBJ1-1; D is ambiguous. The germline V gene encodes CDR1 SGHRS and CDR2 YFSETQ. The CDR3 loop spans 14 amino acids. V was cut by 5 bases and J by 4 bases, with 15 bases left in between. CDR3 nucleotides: TGCGCCAGCAGGGAGACCCATGAGGGCACTGAAGCTTTCTTT. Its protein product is CASRETHEGTEAFF.

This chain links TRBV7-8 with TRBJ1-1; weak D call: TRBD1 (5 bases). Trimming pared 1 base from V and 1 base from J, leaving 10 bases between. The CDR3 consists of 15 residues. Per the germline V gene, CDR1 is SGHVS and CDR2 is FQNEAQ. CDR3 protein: CASSLGQGGNTEAFF. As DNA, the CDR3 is TGTGCCAGCAGCTTAGGGCAGGGTGGGAACACTGAAGCTTTCTTT.

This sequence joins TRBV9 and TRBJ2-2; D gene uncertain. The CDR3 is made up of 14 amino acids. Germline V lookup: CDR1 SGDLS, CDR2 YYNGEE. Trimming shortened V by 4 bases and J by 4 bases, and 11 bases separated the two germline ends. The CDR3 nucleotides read TGTGCCAGCAGCTGGGCAGGTCCCACCGGGGAGCTGTTTTTT. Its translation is CASSWAGPTGELFF.

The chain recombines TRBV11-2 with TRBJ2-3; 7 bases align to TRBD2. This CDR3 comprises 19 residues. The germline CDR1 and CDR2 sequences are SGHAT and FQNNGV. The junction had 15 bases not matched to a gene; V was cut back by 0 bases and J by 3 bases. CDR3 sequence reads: CASSLEWFSRAGVTDTQYF. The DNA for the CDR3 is TGTGCCAGCAGCTTAGAATGGTTCAGCAGGGCGGGAGTAACAGATACGCAGTATTTT.

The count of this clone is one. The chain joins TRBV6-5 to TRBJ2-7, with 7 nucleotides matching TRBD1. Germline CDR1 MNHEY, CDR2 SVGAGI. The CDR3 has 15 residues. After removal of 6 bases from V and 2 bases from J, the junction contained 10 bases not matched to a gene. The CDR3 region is CASRPQTGTPYEQYF. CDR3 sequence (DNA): TGTGCCAGCAGACCACAGACAGGGACACCCTACGAGCAGTACTTC.

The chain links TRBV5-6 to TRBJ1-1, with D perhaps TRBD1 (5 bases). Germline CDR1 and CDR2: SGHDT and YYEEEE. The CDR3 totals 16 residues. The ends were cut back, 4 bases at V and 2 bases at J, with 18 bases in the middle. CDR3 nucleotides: TGTGCCAGCAGCGCTGGCCCCACGACAGACAACACTGAAGCTTTCTTT. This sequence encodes CASSAGPTTDNTEAFF.

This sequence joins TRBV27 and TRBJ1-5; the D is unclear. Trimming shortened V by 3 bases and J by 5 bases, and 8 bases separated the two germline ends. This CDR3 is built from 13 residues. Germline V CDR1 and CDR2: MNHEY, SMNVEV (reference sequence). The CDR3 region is CASSFSSDQPQHF. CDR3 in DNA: TGTGCCAGCAGTTTCAGTTCCGATCAGCCCCAGCATTTT.

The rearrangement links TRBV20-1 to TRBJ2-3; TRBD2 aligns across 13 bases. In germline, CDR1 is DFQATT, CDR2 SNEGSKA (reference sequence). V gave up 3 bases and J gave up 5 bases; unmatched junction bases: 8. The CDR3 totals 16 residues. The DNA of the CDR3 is TGCAGTGCTAGTGAGACTAGCGGGGGGAGGGGAGATACGCAGTATTTT. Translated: CSASETSGGRGDTQYF.

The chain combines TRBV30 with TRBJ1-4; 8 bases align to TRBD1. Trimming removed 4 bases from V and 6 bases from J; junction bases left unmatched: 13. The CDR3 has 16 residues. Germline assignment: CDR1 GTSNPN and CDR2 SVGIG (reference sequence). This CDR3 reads CAWNHMTGAGYEKLFF. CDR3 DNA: TGTGCCTGGAACCATATGACAGGGGCCGGGTATGAAAAACTGTTTTTT.

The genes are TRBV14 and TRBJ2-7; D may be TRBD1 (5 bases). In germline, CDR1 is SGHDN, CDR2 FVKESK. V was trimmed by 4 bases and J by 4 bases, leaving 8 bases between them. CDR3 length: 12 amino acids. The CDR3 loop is CASSPRAYEQYF. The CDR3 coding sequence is TGTGCCAGCAGCCCCAGGGCATACGAGCAGTACTTC.